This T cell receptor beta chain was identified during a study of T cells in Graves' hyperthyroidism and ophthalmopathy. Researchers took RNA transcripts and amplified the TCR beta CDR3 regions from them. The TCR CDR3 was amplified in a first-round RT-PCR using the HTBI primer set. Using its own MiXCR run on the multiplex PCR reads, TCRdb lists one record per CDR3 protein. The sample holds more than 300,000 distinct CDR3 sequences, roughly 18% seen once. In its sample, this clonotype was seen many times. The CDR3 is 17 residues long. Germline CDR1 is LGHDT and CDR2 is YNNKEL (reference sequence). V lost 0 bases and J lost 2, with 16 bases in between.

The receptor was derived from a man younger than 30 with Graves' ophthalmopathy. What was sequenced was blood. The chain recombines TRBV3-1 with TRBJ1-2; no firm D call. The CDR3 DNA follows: TGTGCCAGCAGCCAAGATCTGCGCGGAGTTCCGAACTATGGCTACACCTTC. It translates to CASSQDLRGVPNYGYTF. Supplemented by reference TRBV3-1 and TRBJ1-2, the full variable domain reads DTAVSQTPKYLVTQMGNDKSIKCEQNLGHDTMYWYKQDSKKFLKIMFSYNNKELIINETVPNRFSPKSPDKAHLNLHINSLELGDSAVYFCASSQDLRGVPNYGYTFGSGTRLTVV.